This T cell receptor (beta chain) was found in a study of CD8+CD57+ T cells in acquired aplastic anemia. TCR beta VDJ and CDR3 profiles were obtained from a genomic DNA template. TCRdb called the reads again in MiXCR, with one record for every CDR3 protein. The sample lists some 180,000 distinct CDR3 sequences, roughly 60% occurring once. Flow cytometry had shown expanded CD8+CD57+ cells in the patients chosen for sequencing. The CDR3 has 12 amino acids. Trimming removed 3 bases at V and 7 bases at J, with 8 bases between. The germline V gene encodes CDR1 MGHDK and CDR2 SYGVNS. Material: sorted CD4+, CD8+, or CD8+CD57+ T cells (not recorded which) from PBMCs. This TCR derives from a human donor with aplastic anemia. The V and J genes are TRBV25-1 and TRBJ2-3; D call uncertain. CDR3 nucleotide sequence: TGTGCCAGCAGTGAGGGCCCCCATACGCAGTATTTT. Protein: CASSEGPHTQYF.